Ten or more counts support the clone carrying this T cell receptor beta chain. The junction had 3 bases not matched to a gene; V was cut back by 1 base and J by 6 bases. Germline V CDR1 and CDR2: SGHRS, YFSETQ. CDR3 length: 15 amino acids. One entry per CDR3 protein, called by TCRdb with MiXCR from the 5' RACE reads. The sample carries more than 35,000 distinct CDR3 sequences, 4% to 6% recorded once. This specimen belongs to a study of spatial heterogeneity in lung cancer. Indicated time point: sample taken at primary tumor resection. Unsorted samples of tumor, nontumor lung or frozen PBMC had their whole RNA sequenced.

This chain links TRBV5-1 with TRBJ1-6; 8 bases line up with TRBD1. Sequenced material: PBMCs, taken at surgery. This TCR came from a female donor with early-stage non-small cell lung cancer. The CDR3 DNA sequence: TGCGCCAGCAGCTTGTCCCAGGGGGCTAATTCACCCCTCCACTTT. This gives the protein CASSLSQGANSPLHF.